The rows below give T cell receptor beta chains drawn from one sample of a study of persistence of HIV-infected CD4 T cells. Antigens for these TCRs are unknown. Profiled with immunoSEQ multiplex PCR; TCRdb holds only in-frame clones, not every one. The table shows approximately 46,000 clones, with approximately 90% occurring only once. Specimen: CD4+ T cells sorted from PBMCs after roughly 18-hour stimulation, collected from a patient who received antiretroviral therapy. The receptor set was obtained from an adult woman with HIV who was CMV-seropositive. Each CDR3 is given with its conserved first and last residue. A D gene is named only where the DNA matches it firmly. Clone size, where shown, is once, few, many, or a class for clones that have expanded.

cdr3_length j_call d_call v_call clone_size cdr3_aa cdr3_nt
12 TRBJ1-1 NA TRBV2 NA CASLRGNTEAFF TGTGCCAGCCTAAGGGGGAACACTGAAGCTTTCTTT
17 TRBJ2-6 TRBD1 TRBV5-1 NA CASSLQGQGTGANVLTF TGCGCCAGCAGCTTGCAAGGACAGGGGACTGGGGCCAACGTCCTGACTTTC
14 TRBJ2-3 NA TRBV20-1 NA CSASRRINTDTQYF TGCAGTGCTAGTCGACGGATTAACACAGATACGCAGTATTTT
18 TRBJ2-6 TRBD1 TRBV27 NA CASSFQGVAFSGANVLTF TGTGCCAGCAGTTTCCAGGGGGTAGCGTTCTCTGGGGCCAACGTCCTGACTTTC
13 TRBJ1-3 NA TRBV2 once CASSSNSGNTIYF TGTGCCAGCAGTTCCAACTCTGGAAACACCATATATTTT
13 TRBJ2-2 NA TRBV10-1 NA CASGPDNTGELFF TGCGCCAGCGGTCCAGATAACACCGGGGAGCTGTTTTTT
19 TRBJ1-1 NA TRBV7-2 NA CASSLEVEAWNYENTEAFF TGTGCCAGCAGCTTAGAGGTGGAGGCCTGGAATTATGAGAACACTGAAGCTTTCTTT
15 TRBJ2-1 TRBD2 TRBV9 once CASSVADGGYNEQFF TGTGCCAGCAGCGTAGCCGACGGGGGGTACAATGAGCAGTTCTTC
15 TRBJ2-2 NA TRBV24-1 NA CATSDLEGGTGELFF TGTGCCACCAGTGATTTGGAGGGGGGGACCGGGGAGCTGTTTTTT
14 TRBJ1-2 TRBD1 TRBV2 NA CASSPTGDPYGYTF TGTGCCAGCAGCCCGACAGGGGATCCCTATGGCTACACCTTC
13 TRBJ1-6 NA TRBV5-5 few CASSDRGSSPLHF TGTGCCAGCAGCGACCGGGGATCATCACCCCTCCACTTT
17 TRBJ2-2 TRBD2 TRBV11-2 NA CASSLRLAGGRTGELFF TGTGCCAGCAGCTTGAGACTAGCGGGAGGGCGCACCGGGGAGCTGTTTTTT
20 TRBJ2-5 TRBD2 TRBV7-8 NA CASSLDPTRASGRAVETQYF TGTGCCAGCAGCTTAGACCCCACTAGAGCTAGCGGGAGGGCCGTAGAGACCCAGTACTTC
16 TRBJ1-1 NA TRBV4-3 NA CASSQDIGRGNTEAFF TGCGCCAGCAGCCAAGATATAGGGAGGGGAAACACTGAAGCTTTCTTT
13 TRBJ2-3 NA TRBV30 NA CAWSLKSTGTQYF TGTGCCTGGAGTCTTAAAAGCACGGGTACGCAGTATTTT
13 TRBJ2-5 NA TRBV7-8 NA CASSFSPRETQYF TGTGCCAGCAGCTTTAGTCCCCGGGAGACCCAGTACTTC
12 TRBJ1-4 NA TRBV24-1 NA CATSDSRGKLFF TGTGCCACCAGTGATTCCAGGGGAAAACTGTTTTTT
14 TRBJ2-7 TRBD1 TRBV27 NA CASSLEDRDPEQYF TGTGCCAGCAGTTTAGAGGACAGGGACCCAGAGCAGTACTTC
15 TRBJ2-7 NA TRBV18 NA CASSPRSRNSYEQYF TGTGCCAGCTCACCACGGTCTCGGAACTCCTACGAGCAGTACTTC
15 TRBJ2-5 NA TRBV5-4 once CASSLVGTAQETQYF TGTGCCAGCAGCTTGGTGGGAACAGCCCAAGAGACCCAGTACTTC
16 TRBJ1-3 TRBD1 TRBV6-6 NA CASSYFLSGQGNTIYF TGTGCCAGCAGTTACTTCTTGTCGGGACAGGGAAACACCATATATTTT
18 TRBJ2-7 TRBD2 TRBV27 NA CASSPPIWSGGRAYEQYF TGTGCCAGCAGTCCCCCGATTTGGAGCGGAGGGAGGGCCTACGAGCAGTACTTC
11 TRBJ2-5 NA TRBV19 NA CASMRGETQYF TGTGCCAGTATGAGAGGGGAGACCCAGTACTTC
15 TRBJ2-4 TRBD1 TRBV7-8 NA CASSLVLGQGNIQYF TGTGCCAGCAGCTTAGTTTTGGGACAGGGAAACATTCAGTACTTC
13 TRBJ2-5 NA TRBV5-1 NA CASSLQLRETQYF TGCGCCAGCAGCTTGCAACTTAGGGAGACCCAGTACTTC
15 TRBJ2-1 NA TRBV7-2 NA CASRKGASSYNEQFF TGTGCCAGCAGAAAAGGGGCTAGCTCCTACAATGAGCAGTTCTTC
13 TRBJ1-2 NA TRBV3-1/TRBV3-2 NA CATSTQDNYGYTF TGTGCCACTTCAACCCAGGATAACTATGGCTACACCTTC
16 TRBJ2-3 TRBD2 TRBV7-3 NA CASSATSGGSTDTQYF TGTGCCAGCAGCGCGACTAGCGGGGGTAGCACAGATACGCAGTATTTT
13 TRBJ1-2 TRBD1 TRBV12-3/TRBV12-4 NA CASSLTGNYGYTF TGTGCCAGCAGCTTGACAGGGAACTATGGCTACACCTTC
15 TRBJ1-3 NA TRBV5-1 NA CASSLRGSSGNTIYF TGCGCCAGCAGCTTGCGGGGATCATCGGGAAACACCATATATTTT
14 TRBJ1-2 NA TRBV3-1/TRBV3-2 NA CASSPRAGAEGYTF TGTGCCAGCAGCCCTCGGGCGGGGGCGGAGGGCTACACCTTC
18 TRBJ1-5 TRBD1 TRBV5-4 NA CASSHRRDRADSNQPQHF TGTGCCAGCAGCCATCGGCGGGACAGGGCTGATAGCAATCAGCCCCAGCATTTT
16 TRBJ2-1 NA TRBV30 NA CAWSVWPMSSYNEQFF TGTGCCTGGAGTGTATGGCCGATGAGCTCCTACAATGAGCAGTTCTTC
13 TRBJ1-1 TRBD1 TRBV7-3 NA CASSPDRGSEAFF TGTGCCAGCAGCCCTGACAGGGGCTCTGAAGCTTTCTTT
14 TRBJ1-2 NA TRBV7-8 NA CASSNRDINYGYTF TGTGCCAGCAGCAACCGGGACATTAACTATGGCTACACCTTC
14 TRBJ2-3 NA TRBV7-3 NA CASSLTGGRDTQYF TGTGCCAGCAGCTTAACTGGTGGGCGGGATACGCAGTATTTT
15 TRBJ1-3 TRBD1 TRBV3-1/TRBV3-2 NA CASSPRTGSGNTIYF TGTGCCAGCAGCCCCAGGACAGGCTCTGGAAACACCATATATTTT